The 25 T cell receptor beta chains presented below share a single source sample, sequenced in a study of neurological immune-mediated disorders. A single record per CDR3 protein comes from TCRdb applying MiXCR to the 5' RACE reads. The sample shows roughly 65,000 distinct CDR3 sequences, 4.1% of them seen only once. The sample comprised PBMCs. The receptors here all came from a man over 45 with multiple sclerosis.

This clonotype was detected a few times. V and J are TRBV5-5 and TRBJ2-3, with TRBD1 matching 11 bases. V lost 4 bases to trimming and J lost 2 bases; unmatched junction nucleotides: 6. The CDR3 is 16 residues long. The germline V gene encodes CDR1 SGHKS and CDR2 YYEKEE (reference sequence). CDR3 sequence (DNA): TGTGCCAGCAGCCCAGGACAGGGGGCTTTCACAGATACGCAGTATTTT. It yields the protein CASSPGQGAFTDTQYF.

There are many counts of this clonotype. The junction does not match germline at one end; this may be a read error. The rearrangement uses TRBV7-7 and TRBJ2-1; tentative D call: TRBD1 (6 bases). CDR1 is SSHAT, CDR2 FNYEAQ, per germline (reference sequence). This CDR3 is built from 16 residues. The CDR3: CASSRTVSSSYNEQFF. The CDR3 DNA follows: TGTGCTAGCAGCCGGACAGTCTCGAGCTCCTACAATGAGCAGTTCTTC.

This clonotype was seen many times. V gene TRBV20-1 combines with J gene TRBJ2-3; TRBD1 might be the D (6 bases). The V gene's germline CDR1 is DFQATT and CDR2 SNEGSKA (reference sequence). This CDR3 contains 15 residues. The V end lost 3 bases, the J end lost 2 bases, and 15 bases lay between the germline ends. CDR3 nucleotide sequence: TGCAGTGCTAGGAACCCGGGACATACCACAGATACGCAGTATTTT. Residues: CSARNPGHTTDTQYF.

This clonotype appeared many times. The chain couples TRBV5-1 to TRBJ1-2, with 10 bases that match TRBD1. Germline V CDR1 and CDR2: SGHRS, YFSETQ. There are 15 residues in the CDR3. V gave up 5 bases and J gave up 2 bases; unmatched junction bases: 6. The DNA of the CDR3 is TGCGCCAGCAGATATACGGGACAGGGGAACTATGGCTACACCTTC. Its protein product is CASRYTGQGNYGYTF.

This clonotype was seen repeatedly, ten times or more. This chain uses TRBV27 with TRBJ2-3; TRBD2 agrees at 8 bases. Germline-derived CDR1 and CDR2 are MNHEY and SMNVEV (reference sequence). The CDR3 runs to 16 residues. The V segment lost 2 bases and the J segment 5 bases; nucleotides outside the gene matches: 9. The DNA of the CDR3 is TGTGCCAGCAGTTTACAGACTAGCGAGAATGGAGATACGCAGTATTTT. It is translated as CASSLQTSENGDTQYF.

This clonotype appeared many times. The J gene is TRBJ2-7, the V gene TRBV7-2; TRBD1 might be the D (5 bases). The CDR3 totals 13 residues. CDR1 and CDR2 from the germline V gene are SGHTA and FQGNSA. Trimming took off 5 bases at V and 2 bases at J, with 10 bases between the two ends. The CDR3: CASSTARAYEQYF. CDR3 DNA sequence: TGTGCCAGCAGCACCGCCAGGGCCTACGAGCAGTACTTC.

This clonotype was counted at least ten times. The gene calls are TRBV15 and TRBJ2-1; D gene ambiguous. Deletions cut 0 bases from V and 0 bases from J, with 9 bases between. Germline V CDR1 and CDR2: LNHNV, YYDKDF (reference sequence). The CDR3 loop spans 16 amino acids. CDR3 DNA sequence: TGTGCCACCAGCAGAGATCTCCAAAGCTCCTACAATGAGCAGTTCTTC. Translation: CATSRDLQSSYNEQFF.

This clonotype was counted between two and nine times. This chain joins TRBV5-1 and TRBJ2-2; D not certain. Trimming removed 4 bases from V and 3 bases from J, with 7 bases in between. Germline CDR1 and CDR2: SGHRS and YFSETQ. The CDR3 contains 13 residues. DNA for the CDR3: TGCGCCAGCAGCCGGCCCTACACCGGGGAGCTGTTTTTT. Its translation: CASSRPYTGELFF.

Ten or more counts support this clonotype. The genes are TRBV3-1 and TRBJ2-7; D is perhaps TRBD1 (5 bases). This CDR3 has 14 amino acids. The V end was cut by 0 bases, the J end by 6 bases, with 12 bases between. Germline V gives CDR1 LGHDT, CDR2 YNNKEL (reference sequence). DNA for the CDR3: TGTGCCAGCAGCCAAGATAGCAGGGCAGGCGAGCAGTACTTC. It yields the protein CASSQDSRAGEQYF.

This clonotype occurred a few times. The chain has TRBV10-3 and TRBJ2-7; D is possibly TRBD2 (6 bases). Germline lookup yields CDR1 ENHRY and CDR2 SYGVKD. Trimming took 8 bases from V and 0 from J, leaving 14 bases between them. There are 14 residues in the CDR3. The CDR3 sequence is CAIGEAASSYEQYF. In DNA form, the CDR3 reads TGTGCCATCGGGGAGGCGGCTAGCTCCTACGAGCAGTACTTC.

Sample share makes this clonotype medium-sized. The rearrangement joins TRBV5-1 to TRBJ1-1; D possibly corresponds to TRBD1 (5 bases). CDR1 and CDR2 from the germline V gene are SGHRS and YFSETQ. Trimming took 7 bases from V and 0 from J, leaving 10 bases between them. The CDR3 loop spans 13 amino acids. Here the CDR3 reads CASRDRMNTEAFF. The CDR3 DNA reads TGCGCCAGCCGAGACAGAATGAACACTGAAGCTTTCTTT.

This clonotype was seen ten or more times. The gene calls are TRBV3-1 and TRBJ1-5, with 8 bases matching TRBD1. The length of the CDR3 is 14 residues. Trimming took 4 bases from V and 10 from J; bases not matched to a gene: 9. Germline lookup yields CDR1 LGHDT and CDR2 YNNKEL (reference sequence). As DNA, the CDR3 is TGTGCCAGCAGCCCAGGGGGCCCTGGAACTCCCCAGCATTTT. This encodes CASSPGGPGTPQHF.

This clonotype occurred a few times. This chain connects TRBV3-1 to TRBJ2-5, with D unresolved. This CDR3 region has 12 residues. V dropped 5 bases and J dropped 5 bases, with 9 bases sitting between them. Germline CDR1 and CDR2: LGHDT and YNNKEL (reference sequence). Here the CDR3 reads CASSKGWETQYF. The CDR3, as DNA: TGTGCCAGCAGCAAAGGATGGGAGACCCAGTACTTC.

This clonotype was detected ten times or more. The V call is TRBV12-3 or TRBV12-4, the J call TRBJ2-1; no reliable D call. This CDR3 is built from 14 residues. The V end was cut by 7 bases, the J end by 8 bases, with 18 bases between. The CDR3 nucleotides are TGTGCCAGCACTTCCGTTTTTTCCCCGGATGAGCAGTTCTTC. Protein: CASTSVFSPDEQFF.

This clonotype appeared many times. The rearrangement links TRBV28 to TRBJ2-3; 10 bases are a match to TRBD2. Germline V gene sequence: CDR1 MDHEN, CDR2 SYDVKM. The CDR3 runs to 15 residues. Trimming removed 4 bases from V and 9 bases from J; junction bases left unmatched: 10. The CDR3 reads CASSSSGGRRGTQYF. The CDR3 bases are TGTGCCAGCAGTTCTAGCGGGGGCCGACGGGGGACGCAGTATTTT.

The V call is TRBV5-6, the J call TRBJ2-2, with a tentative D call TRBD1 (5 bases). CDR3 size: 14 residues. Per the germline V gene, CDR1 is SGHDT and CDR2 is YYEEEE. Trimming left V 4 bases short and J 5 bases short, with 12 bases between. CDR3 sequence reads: CASSPYRNTGELFF. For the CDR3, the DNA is TGTGCCAGCAGCCCCTACAGGAATACCGGGGAGCTGTTTTTT. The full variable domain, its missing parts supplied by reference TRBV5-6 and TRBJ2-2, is DAGVTQSPTHLIKTRGQQVTLRCSPKSGHDTVSWYQQALGQGPQFIFQYYEEEERQRGNFPDRFSGHQFPNYSSELNVNALLLGDSALYLCASSPYRNTGELFFGEGSRLTVL.

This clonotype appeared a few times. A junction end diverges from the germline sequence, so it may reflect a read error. The CDR3 is CANSRDAGSEKTIYF. The CDR3 region has the DNA TGCGCCAACAGCCGAGATGCGGGGAGTGAAAAAACCATATATTTT. The rearrangement uses TRBV4-1 and TRBJ1-3; no reliable D call. This CDR3 spans 15 amino acids. The germline gives CDR1 MGHRA, CDR2 YSYEKL.

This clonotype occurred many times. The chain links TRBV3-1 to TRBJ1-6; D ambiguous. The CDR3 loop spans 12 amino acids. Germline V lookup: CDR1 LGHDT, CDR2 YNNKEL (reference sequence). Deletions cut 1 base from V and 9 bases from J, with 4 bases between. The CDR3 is CASSQAGSPLHF. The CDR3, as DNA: TGTGCCAGCAGCCAAGCAGGTTCACCCCTCCACTTT.

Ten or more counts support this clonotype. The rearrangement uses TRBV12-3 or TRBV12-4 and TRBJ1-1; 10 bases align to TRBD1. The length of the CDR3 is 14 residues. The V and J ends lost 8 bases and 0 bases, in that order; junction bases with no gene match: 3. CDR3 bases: TGTGCCAGCGGGACAGGGGCTTTGAACACTGAAGCTTTCTTT. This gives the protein CASGTGALNTEAFF.

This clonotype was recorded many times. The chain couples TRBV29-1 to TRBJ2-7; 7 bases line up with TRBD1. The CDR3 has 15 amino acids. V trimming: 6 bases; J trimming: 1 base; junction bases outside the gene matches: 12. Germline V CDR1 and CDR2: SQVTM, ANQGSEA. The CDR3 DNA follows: TGCAGCGTACCGGCCGGGACAGACTATTCCTACGAGCAGTACTTC. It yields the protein CSVPAGTDYSYEQYF.

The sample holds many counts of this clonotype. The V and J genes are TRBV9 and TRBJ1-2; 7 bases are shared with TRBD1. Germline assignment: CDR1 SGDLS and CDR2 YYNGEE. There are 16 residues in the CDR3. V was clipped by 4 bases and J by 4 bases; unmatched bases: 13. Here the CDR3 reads CASSTSPTGYAYGYTF. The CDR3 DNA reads TGTGCCAGCAGCACAAGCCCGACAGGGTATGCCTATGGCTACACCTTC.

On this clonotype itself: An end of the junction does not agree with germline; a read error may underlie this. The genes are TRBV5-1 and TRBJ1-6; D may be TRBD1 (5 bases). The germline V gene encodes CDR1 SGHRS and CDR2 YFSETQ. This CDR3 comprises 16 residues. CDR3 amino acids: CASSLALDRGDSPLNF. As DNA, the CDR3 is TGCGCCAGCAGCTTGGCCCTCGACAGAGGAGATTCACCCCTCAACTTT.

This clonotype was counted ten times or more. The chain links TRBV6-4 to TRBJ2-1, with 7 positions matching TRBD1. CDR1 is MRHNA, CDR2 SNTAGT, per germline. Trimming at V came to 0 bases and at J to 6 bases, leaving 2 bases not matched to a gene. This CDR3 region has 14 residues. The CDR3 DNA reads TGTGCCAGCAGTGACTCGAACAGGGGCAATGAGCAGTTCTTC. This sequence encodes CASSDSNRGNEQFF.

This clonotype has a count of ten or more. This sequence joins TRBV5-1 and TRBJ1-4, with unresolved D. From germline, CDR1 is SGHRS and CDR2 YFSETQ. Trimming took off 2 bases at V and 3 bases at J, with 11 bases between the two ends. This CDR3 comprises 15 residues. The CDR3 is CASSLGQPANEKLFF. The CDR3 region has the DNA TGCGCCAGCAGCTTAGGTCAACCAGCTAATGAAAAACTGTTTTTT.

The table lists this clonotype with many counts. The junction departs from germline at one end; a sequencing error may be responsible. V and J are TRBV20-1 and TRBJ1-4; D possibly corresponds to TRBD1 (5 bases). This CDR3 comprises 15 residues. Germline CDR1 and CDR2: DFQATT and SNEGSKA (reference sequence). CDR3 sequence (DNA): TGCAGTGCCAGAGGGGCAGATGCAACTAATGAAAAACTGTTTTTT. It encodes CSARGADATNEKLFF.